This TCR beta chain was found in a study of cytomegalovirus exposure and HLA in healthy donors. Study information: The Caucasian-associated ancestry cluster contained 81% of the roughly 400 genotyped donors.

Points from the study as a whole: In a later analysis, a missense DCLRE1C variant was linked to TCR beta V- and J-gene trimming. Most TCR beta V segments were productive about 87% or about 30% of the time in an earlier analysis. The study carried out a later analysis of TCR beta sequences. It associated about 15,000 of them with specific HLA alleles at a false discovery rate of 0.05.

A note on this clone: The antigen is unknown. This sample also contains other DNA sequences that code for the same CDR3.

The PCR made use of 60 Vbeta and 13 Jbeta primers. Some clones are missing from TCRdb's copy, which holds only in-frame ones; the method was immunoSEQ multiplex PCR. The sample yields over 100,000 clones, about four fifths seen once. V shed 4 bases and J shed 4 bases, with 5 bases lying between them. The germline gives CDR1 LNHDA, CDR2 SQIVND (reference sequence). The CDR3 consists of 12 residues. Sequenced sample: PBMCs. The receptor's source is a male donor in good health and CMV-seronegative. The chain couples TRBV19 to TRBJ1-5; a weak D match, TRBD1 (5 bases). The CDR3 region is CASSTGNQPQHF. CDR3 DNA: TGTGCCAGTAGTACAGGGAATCAGCCCCAGCATTTT.